The clone carrying this TCR beta chain was recorded once. The data belong to a study of blood T cell repertoires in COVID-19. Study details: From T cells, B-cell-depleted T cells, or PBMCs came the material, which was cDNA or gDNA.

The CDR3 spans 21 residues. Germline V gene lookup returns CDR1 SGHRS and CDR2 YFSETQ. The V and J ends lost 0 bases and 4 bases, in that order; junction bases with no gene match: 25. The assay was immunoSEQ multiplex PCR, and TCRdb's table has in-frame clones only and misses some. The sample lists about 280,000 clones; 89% were seen once. This chain links TRBV5-1 with TRBJ2-7; 7 positions agree with TRBD1. The clonotype was recovered from a man aged 50-59 years with acute or convalescent COVID-19. The sequenced material came from peripheral blood. For the CDR3, the DNA is TGCGCCAGCAGCTTGGCGAGGGGCCGACAGGGAGAAAACCCACTGATGTACGAGCAGTACTTC. Translation: CASSLARGRQGENPLMYEQYF. The whole variable domain, remainder taken from reference TRBV5-1 and TRBJ2-7, is KAGVTQTPRYLIKTRGQQVTLSCSPISGHRSVSWYQQTPGQGLQFLFEYFSETQRNKGNFPGRFSGRQFSNSRSEMNVSTLELGDSALYLCASSLARGRQGENPLMYEQYFGPGTRLTVT.